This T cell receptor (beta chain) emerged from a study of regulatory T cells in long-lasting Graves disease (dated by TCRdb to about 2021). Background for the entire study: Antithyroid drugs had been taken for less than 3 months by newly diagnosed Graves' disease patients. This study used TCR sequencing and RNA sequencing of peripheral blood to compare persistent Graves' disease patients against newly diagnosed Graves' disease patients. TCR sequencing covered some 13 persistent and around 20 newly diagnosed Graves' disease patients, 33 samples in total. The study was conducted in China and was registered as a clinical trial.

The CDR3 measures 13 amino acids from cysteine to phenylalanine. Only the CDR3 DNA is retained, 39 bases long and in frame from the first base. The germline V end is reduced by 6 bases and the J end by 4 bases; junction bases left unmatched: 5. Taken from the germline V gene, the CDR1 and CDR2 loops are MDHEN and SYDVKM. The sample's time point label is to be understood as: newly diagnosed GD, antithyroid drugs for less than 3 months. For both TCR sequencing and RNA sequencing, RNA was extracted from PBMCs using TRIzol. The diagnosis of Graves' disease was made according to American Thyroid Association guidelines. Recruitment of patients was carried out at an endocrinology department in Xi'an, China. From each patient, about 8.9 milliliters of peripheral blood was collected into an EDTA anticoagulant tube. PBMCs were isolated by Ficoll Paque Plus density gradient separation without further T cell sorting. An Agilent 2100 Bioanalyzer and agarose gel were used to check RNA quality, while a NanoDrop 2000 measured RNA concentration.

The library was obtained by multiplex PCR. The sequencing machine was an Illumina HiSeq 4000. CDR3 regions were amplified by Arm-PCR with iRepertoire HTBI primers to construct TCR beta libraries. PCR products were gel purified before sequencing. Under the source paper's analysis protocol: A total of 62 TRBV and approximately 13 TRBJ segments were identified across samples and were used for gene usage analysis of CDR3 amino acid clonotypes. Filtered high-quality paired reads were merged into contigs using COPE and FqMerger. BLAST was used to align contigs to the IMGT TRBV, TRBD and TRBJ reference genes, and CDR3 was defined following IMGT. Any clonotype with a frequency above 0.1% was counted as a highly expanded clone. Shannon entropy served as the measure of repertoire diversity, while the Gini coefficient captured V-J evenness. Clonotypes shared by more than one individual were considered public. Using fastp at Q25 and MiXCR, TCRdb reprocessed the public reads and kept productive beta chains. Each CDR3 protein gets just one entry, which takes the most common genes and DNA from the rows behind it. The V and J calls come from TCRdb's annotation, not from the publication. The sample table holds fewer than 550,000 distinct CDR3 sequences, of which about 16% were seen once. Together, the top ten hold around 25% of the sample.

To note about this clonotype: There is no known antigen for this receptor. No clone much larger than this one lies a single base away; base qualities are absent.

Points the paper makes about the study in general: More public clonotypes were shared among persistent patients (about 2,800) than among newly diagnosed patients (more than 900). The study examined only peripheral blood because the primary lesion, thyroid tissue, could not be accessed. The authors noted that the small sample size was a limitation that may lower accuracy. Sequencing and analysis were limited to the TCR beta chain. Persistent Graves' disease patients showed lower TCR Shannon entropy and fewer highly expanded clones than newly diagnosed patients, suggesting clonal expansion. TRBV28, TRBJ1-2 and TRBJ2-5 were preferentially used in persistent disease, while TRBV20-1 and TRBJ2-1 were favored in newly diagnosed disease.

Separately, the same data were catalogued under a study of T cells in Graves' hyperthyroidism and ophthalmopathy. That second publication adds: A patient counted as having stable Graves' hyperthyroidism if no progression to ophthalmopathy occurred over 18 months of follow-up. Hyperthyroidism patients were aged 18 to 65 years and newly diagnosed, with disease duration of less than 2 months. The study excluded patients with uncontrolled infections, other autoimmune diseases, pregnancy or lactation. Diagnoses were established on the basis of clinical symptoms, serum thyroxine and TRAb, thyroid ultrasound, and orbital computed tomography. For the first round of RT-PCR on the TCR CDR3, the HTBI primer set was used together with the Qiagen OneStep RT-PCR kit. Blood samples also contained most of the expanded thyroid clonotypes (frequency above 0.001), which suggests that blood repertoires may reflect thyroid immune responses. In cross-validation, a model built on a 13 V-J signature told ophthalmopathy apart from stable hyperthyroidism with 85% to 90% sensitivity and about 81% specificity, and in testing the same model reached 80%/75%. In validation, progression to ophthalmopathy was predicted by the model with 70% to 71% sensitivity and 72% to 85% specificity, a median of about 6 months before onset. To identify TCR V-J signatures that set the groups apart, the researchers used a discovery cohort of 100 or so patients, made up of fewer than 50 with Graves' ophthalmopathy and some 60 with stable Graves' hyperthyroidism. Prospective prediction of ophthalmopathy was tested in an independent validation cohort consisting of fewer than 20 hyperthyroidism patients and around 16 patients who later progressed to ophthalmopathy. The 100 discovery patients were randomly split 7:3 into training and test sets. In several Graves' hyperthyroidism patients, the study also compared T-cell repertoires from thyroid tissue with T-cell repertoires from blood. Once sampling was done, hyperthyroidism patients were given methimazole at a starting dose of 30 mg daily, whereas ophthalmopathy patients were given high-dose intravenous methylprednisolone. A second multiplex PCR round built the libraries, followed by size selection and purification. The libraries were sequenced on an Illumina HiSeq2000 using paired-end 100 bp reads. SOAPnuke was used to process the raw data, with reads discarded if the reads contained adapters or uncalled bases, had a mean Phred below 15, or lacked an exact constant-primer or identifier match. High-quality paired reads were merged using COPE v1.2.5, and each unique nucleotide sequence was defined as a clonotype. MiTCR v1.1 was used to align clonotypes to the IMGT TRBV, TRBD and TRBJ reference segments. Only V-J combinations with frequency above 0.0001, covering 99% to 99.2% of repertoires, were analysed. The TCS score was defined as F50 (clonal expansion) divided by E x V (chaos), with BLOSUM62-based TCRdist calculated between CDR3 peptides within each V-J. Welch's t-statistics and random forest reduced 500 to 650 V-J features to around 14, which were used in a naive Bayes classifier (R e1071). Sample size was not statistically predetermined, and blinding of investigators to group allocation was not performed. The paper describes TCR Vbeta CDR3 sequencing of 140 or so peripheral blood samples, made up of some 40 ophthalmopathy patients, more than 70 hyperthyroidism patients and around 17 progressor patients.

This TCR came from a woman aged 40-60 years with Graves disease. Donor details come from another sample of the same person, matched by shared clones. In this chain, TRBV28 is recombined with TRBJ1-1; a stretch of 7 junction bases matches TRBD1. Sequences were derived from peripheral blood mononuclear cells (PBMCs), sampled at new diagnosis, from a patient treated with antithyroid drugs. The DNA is TGTGCCAGCAGACAGGGGTCCGCCACTGAAGCTTTCTTT. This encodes CASRQGSATEAFF.